These 13 T cell receptor beta chains were sequenced from one sample in a study of beta chain features in type 1 diabetes. The isolated RNA, all of it, was reverse transcribed, so expressed TCRB transcripts were what got sequenced. The table came from immunoSEQ multiplex PCR; TCRdb's copy has only in-frame clones and leaves some out. The sample lists about half a million clones; roughly an eighth were seen once. Sequencing was performed on naive CD4+ T cells from blood. Source of these receptors: a woman younger than 30 in good health.

The CDR3, as DNA: TGTGCCAGCAGCTTAGACCTACTAGCAGTTACAGATACGCAGTATTTT. This translates into CASSLDLLAVTDTQYF. The chain has TRBV7-2 and TRBJ2-3, with D possibly matching TRBD2 (6 bases). This CDR3 has 16 residues. The V gene lost 1 base and the J gene lost 3 bases, with 14 bases spanning the gap. The germline V gene encodes CDR1 SGHTA and CDR2 FQGNSA.

There are a few counts of this clone. This chain uses TRBV28 with TRBJ2-4; 12 bases are a match to TRBD1. CDR3 length: 16 residues. Per germline, CDR1 MDHEN and CDR2 SYDVKM. Trimming took 5 bases from V and 13 from J; bases not matched to a gene: 15. In nucleotides, the CDR3 is TGTGCCAGCAGTGGGAGGCCGGGACAGGGGGCGATTCGGCAGTACTTC. Amino acid sequence: CASSGRPGQGAIRQYF.

The gene calls are TRBV29-1 and TRBJ2-7; 8 bases align to TRBD1. V dropped 6 bases and J dropped 5; count of bases not matched to a gene: 9. Germline V gene data show CDR1 as SQVTM and CDR2 as ANQGSEA. The CDR3 has 13 amino acids. CDR3 coding DNA: TGCAGCGTAACCGGGACAGGAATTAACGAGCAGTACTTC. Translating it yields CSVTGTGINEQYF.

The gene calls are TRBV5-1 and TRBJ2-3, with D uncertain. Germline V gene sequence: CDR1 SGHRS, CDR2 YFSETQ. V was cut by 7 bases and J by 5 bases, with 17 bases left in between. The CDR3 has 14 residues. The CDR3: CASGMTASGDTQYF. The DNA for the CDR3 is TGCGCCAGCGGGATGACCGCCTCTGGAGATACGCAGTATTTT.

The rearrangement uses TRBV5-1 and TRBJ2-5; perhaps TRBD2 as D (5 bases). This CDR3 is built from 15 residues. Germline CDR1 is SGHRS and CDR2 is YFSETQ. Trimming took 0 bases from V and 2 from J, leaving 11 bases between them. CDR3 protein: CASSLDAGLQETQYF. CDR3 nucleotide sequence: TGCGCCAGCAGCTTGGATGCGGGCCTTCAAGAGACCCAGTACTTC.

V and J are TRBV4-2 and TRBJ2-7; D is possibly TRBD1 (7 bases). CDR3 length: 16 residues. Germline values: CDR1 LGHNA, CDR2 YNFKEQ. The V gene lost 1 base and the J gene lost 4 bases, with 17 bases spanning the gap. The CDR3 region is CASSQGGTAGGYEQYF. The CDR3 DNA reads as TGTGCCAGCAGCCAAGGCGGGACAGCCGGCGGATACGAGCAGTACTTC.

The gene calls are TRBV6-5 and TRBJ2-5; no clear D gene. Looked up from germline, CDR1 is MNHEY and CDR2 is SVGAGI. This CDR3 has 12 amino acids. V dropped 6 bases and J dropped 5 bases, with 10 bases sitting between them. CDR3 in DNA: TGTGCCAGCAGCCATAGGCGTGAGACCCAGTACTTC. It is translated as CASSHRRETQYF.

This clone was detected a few times. The chain employs TRBV5-1 and TRBJ2-2, with D perhaps matching TRBD1 (5 bases). The CDR3 runs to 15 residues. V shed 0 bases and J shed 1 base, with 7 bases lying between them. Per the germline V gene, CDR1 is SGHRS and CDR2 is YFSETQ. In DNA, the CDR3 is TGCGCCAGCAGCTTGGCAAGGGGGAACACCGGGGAGCTGTTTTTT. The encoded protein is CASSLARGNTGELFF.

This clone was seen a few times. The chain employs TRBV2 and TRBJ2-3; the D gene could be TRBD1 or TRBD2 (5 bases each). Germline assignment: CDR1 SNHLY and CDR2 FYNNEI. The CDR3 runs 14 residues. V was pared by 6 bases and J by 2 bases, with 12 bases between. The CDR3 region is CASRTGTATDTQYF. The CDR3 coding sequence is TGTGCCAGCAGGACGGGGACCGCCACAGATACGCAGTATTTT.

V gene TRBV27 combines with J gene TRBJ1-6, with D possibly matching TRBD1 (5 bases). The V gene lost 5 bases and the J gene lost 6 bases, with 11 bases spanning the gap. The CDR3 is 14 amino acids. Looked up from germline, CDR1 is MNHEY and CDR2 is SMNVEV (reference sequence). CDR3 in DNA: TGTGCCAGCAGTCCGGGACGGATTAATTCACCCCTCCACTTT. The encoded protein is CASSPGRINSPLHF.

This clone was picked up a small number of times. The CDR3 DNA follows: TGTGCCAGCAGTTGGGCAGGGAGCTCCTACGAGCAGTACTTC. The encoded protein is CASSWAGSSYEQYF. The V gene is TRBV2, the J gene TRBJ2-7, with D possibly called TRBD1 or TRBD2 (5 bases each). CDR1 and CDR2 from the germline V gene are SNHLY and FYNNEI. Trimming removed 5 bases at V and 0 bases at J, with 11 bases between. This CDR3 has 14 amino acids.

This clone was seen a handful of times. The genes are TRBV29-1 and TRBJ2-3, with TRBD2 as a possible D gene (6 bases). CDR1 is SQVTM, CDR2 ANQGSEA, per germline. This CDR3 region has 14 residues. V gave up 3 bases and J gave up 2 bases, with 12 bases separating them. The CDR3, as DNA: TGCAGCGTTGATGCTAGCGACTACACAGATACGCAGTATTTT. Protein product: CSVDASDYTDTQYF.

The chain has TRBV5-1 and TRBJ1-4; the D gene is possibly TRBD1 (5 bases). Between the trimmed V and J ends, which lost 2 bases and 7 bases, there was a span of 12 bases. Germline CDR1 is SGHRS and CDR2 is YFSETQ. The CDR3 consists of 14 residues. The CDR3 DNA sequence: TGCGCCAGCAGCTTATCAGGGATGGGTGAAAAACTGTTTTTT. Translating it yields CASSLSGMGEKLFF.